Listed below are T cell receptor beta chains from one sample, sequenced in a study of vaccination and CD4 T cells after COVID-19. TCRdb processed the PCR reads anew with MiXCR; each CDR3 protein has one entry. The data show 3,800 or so distinct CDR3 sequences, about 19% seen once. No antigen has been identified for these receptors. The sample taken for sequencing was CD4+ T cells from blood, cultured in vitro. Receptors were obtained from a human donor who had recovered from COVID-19. Both conserved end residues are part of each CDR3. A D gene is named only where the DNA matches it firmly. Clone size is not always given. Where it is, it says once, few, many or a class for expanded clones.

TRBJ1-2 TRBV5-6 - - TGTGCCAGCAGCTTGACGCCATTCCAGTACGACTATGGCTACACCTTC CASSLTPFQYDYGYTF
TRBJ1-5 TRBV5-8 TRBD1 - TGTGCCAGCAGCCCCGGGACAGGGGTAACTCGGGTCGGCAATCAGCCCCAGCATTTT CASSPGTGVTRVGNQPQHF
TRBJ2-7 TRBV6-2/TRBV6-3 - - TGTGCCAGCAGTTACTCGAACAGGGTTGACTACGAGCAGTACTTC CASSYSNRVDYEQYF
TRBJ1-5 TRBV7-6 - medium-sized TGTGCCAGCAGCCCTAATTCAGGGTACAATCAGCCCCAGCATTTT CASSPNSGYNQPQHF
TRBJ1-1 TRBV20-1 - medium-sized TGCAGTGCTAGAACTTTCAGGGGAGGGGGCACTGAAGCTTTCTTT CSARTFRGGGTEAFF
TRBJ2-1 TRBV11-2 - - TGTGCCAGCAGCTGGTCCCTGGGGAATGAGCAGTTCTTC CASSWSLGNEQFF
TRBJ2-7 TRBV15 TRBD1 - TGTGCCACCAGCAGAGATCCGACAGGGGGCGGCGAGCAGTACTTC CATSRDPTGGGEQYF
TRBJ2-3 TRBV20-1 TRBD2 medium-sized TGCAGTGCCGGCATTCCCTTAGCGGGGGGCATAGATACGCAGTATTTT CSAGIPLAGGIDTQYF
TRBJ2-5 TRBV29-1 TRBD1 - TGCAGCGTCCCAAGGGACAGGCAAGAGACCCAGTACTTC CSVPRDRQETQYF
TRBJ1-1 TRBV6-5 - medium-sized TGTGCCAGCAGTTACGGCCAGAACACTGAAGCTTTCTTT CASSYGQNTEAFF
TRBJ2-7 TRBV30 - - TGTGCCTGGAGTGAGGGGGGCACCTACGAGCAGTACTTC CAWSEGGTYEQYF